This T cell receptor (beta chain) was recovered during a study of OX40 agonist ivuxolimab in advanced cancers. The CDR3 sequence is 16 residues long. V lost 3 bases and J lost 2, with 15 bases in between. The germline gives CDR1 KGHSH, CDR2 LQKENI. Sequenced by immunoSEQ multiplex PCR; TCRdb stores in-frame clones only, minus some. This table holds 65,000 to 95,000 clones, approximately 91% found once. The source was CD4+ or CD8+ T cells sorted from blood, collected in a trial of the OX40 agonist ivuxolimab. The genes are TRBV18 and TRBJ2-3; maybe TRBD1 (5 bases). The sequence derives from an adult with an advanced solid tumor such as melanoma, head and neck, liver or kidney cancer. In DNA, the CDR3 is TGTGCCAGCTCACCTGGGGCAAACACACTCACAGATACGCAGTATTTT. Residues: CASSPGANTLTDTQYF.